This TCR beta chain derives from a study of CD8+ T cells in alopecia areata. As for this clone: The germline and genes are mouse ones. The read ends 4 residues before the CDR3 terminus; that terminus is restored from the germline J gene.

Cutaneous lymph nodes were pooled and cells sorted by CD4, CD8alpha, NKG2D, NKG2ACE and more. Sequencing used cDNA as its template, made by extracting RNA and reverse transcribing it. Sequencing used immunoSEQ multiplex PCR; TCRdb keeps in-frame clones, though not all of them. The sample presents under 350,000 clones, none singletons. CDR3 length: 13 amino acids. The germline V gene has CDR1 NNHNN and CDR2 SYGAGS (reference sequence). The sample comprised CD4+ T cells sorted from a lymph node. J is TRBJ1-1 and V is TRBV13-2; TRBD1 aligns across 7 bases. The clonotype originates from a C3H/HeJ mouse with alopecia areata. The strain's MHC: H2-k. The sequenced part of the CDR3 DNA is TGTGCCAGCGGGAGACAGGGCGGGACA. Its protein is CASGRQGGT. The complete CDR3 reads CASGRQGGTEVFF.